This T cell receptor (beta chain) emerged from a study of OX40 agonist ivuxolimab in advanced cancers. A note on this clone: What it recognizes is unknown. Other DNA sequences from this sample encode an identical CDR3 as well.

Germline V gene sequence: CDR1 SGHKS, CDR2 YYEKEE (reference sequence). The CDR3 is made up of 14 amino acids. J gave up 5 bases and V 3 bases, and 7 bases lay outside the gene matches. Overall study findings and caveats: Mean expanded clone counts were higher in CD8+ than CD4+ T cells. At 0.1 to 3.0 mg/kg, CD4+ and CD8+ blood T cells expanded clonally by week 6.

Profiling relied on immunoSEQ multiplex PCR, and the TCRdb table lists in-frame clones only, not all of them. Among 70,000 to 95,000 clones listed, roughly 92% were seen once. The chain joins TRBV5-5 to TRBJ1-2, with TRBD1 matching over 7 bases. Sequenced here: CD4+ or CD8+ T cells sorted from blood, sampled in a trial of the OX40 agonist ivuxolimab. The receptor comes from an adult with an advanced solid tumor such as melanoma, head and neck, liver or kidney cancer. Here the CDR3 reads CASSSTGQTYGYTF. The CDR3, as DNA: TGTGCCAGCAGCTCGACGGGACAGACATATGGCTACACCTTC. The full variable domain, its missing parts supplied by reference TRBV5-5 and TRBJ1-2, is DAGVTQSPTHLIKTRGQQVTLRCSPISGHKSVSWYQQVLGQGPQFIFQYYEKEERGRGNFPDRFSARQFPNYSSELNVNALLLGDSALYLCASSSTGQTYGYTFGSGTRLTVV.